This T cell receptor (beta chain) was captured by sequencing in a study of cytomegalovirus exposure and HLA in healthy donors. Overall study context: Of the donors genotyped, about 410 in all, 80% to 85% fell in the Caucasian-associated ancestry cluster. Notes on the study in general: Later analysis suggested links between common viral pathogens and several top significant clusters. Both high specificity and high sensitivity reportedly marked the classifier's diagnosis of cytomegalovirus status. In an earlier analysis, productive rearrangement rates for most beta V segments clustered near 87% or 30%.

PCR primers comprised 60 Vbeta and 13 Jbeta primers. Some clones are missing from TCRdb's copy, which holds only in-frame ones; the method was immunoSEQ multiplex PCR. The sample consists of roughly 110,000 clones, 74% of them appearing once. V lost 1 base and J lost 0, with 3 bases in between. Per germline, CDR1 SGHTA and CDR2 FQGNSA. This CDR3 is built from 13 residues. Notes on this clone: Its antigen remains unidentified.

The V gene is TRBV7-2, the J gene TRBJ1-1; D gene uncertain. Sequencing was performed on PBMCs. This TCR came from a woman in her forties in good health and CMV-seropositive. The CDR3 is CASSLVMNTEAFF. CDR3 nucleotides: TGTGCCAGCAGCTTAGTCATGAACACTGAAGCTTTCTTT.